This T cell receptor beta chain emerged from a study of T cells in narcolepsy. Study results and limitations: Autoreactive clonotypes reportedly recurred in blood of same and different patients, not controls. Autoreactive clone sequences were missing from some blood memory CD4+ repertoires.

This clone occurred once. The antigen is unknown. Generated by immunoSEQ multiplex PCR, the TCRdb table keeps only in-frame clones and is missing some. The data show some 25,000 clones, 55% to 80% seen once. V lost 3 bases, J lost 5 bases, and 6 bases stayed unmatched. CDR1 is SQVTM, CDR2 ANQGSEA, per germline. The CDR3 spans 13 residues. The receptor was derived from a human donor in good health. The gene calls are TRBV29-1 and TRBJ2-7, with TRBD2 identical over 8 bases. The sequenced sample consisted of memory (CD45RA-) CD4+ T cells from blood. The CDR3 DNA follows: TGCAGCGTTGAGGGGACTAGGAACAACGAGCAGTACTTC. It translates to CSVEGTRNNEQYF.